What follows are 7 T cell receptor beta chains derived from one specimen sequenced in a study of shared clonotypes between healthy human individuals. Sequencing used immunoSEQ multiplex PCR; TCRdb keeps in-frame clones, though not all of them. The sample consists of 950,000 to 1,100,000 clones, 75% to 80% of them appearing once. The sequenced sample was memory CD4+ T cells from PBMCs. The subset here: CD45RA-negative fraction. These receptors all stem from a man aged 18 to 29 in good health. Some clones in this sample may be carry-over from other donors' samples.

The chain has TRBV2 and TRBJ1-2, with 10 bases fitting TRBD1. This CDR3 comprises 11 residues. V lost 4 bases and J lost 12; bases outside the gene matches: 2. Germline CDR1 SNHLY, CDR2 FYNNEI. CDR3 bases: TGTGCCAGCAGTGGGGGGACAGGGGACACCTTC. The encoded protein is CASSGGTGDTF.

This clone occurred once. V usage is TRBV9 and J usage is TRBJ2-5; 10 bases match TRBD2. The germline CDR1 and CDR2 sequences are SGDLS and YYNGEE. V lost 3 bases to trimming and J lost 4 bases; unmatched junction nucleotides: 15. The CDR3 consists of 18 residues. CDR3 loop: CASSEDASGRGLGETQYF. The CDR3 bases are TGTGCCAGCAGCGAGGATGCTAGCGGGAGAGGATTGGGAGAGACCCAGTACTTC. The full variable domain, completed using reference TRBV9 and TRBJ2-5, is DSGVTQTPKHLITATGQRVTLRCSPRSGDLSVYWYQQSLDQGLQFLIQYYNGEERAKGNILERFSAQQFPDLHSELNLSSLELGDSALYFCASSEDASGRGLGETQYFGPGTRLLVL.

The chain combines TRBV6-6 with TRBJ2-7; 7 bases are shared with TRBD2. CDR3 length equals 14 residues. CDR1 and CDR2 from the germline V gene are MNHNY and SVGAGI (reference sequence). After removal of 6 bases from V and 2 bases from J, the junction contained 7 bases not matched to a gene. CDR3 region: CASRGGGGPYEQYF. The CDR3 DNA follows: TGTGCCAGCAGGGGTGGGGGAGGGCCCTACGAGCAGTACTTC.

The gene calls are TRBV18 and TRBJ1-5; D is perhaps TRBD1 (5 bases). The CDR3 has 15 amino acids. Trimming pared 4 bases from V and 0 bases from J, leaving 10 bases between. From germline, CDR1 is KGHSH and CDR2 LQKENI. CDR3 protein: CASSLTGYSNQPQHF. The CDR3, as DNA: TGTGCCAGCTCACTAACAGGTTATAGCAATCAGCCCCAGCATTTT.

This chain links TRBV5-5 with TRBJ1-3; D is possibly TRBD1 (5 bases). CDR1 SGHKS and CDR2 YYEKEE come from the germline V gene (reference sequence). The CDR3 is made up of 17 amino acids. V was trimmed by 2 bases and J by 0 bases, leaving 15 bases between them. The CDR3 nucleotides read TGTGCCAGCAGCTTACAACCGGGACCGAACTCTGGAAACACCATATATTTT. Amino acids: CASSLQPGPNSGNTIYF.

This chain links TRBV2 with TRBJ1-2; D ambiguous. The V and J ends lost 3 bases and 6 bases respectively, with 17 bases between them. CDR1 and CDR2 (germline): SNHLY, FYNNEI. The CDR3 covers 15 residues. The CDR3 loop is CASSEWRVESNGYTF. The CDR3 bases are TGTGCCAGCAGTGAGTGGAGAGTCGAGAGTAATGGCTACACCTTC.

The CDR3 loop is CASSDQGLSGNTIYF. The CDR3 bases are TGTGCCAGCAGTGACCAGGGGCTCTCTGGAAACACCATATATTTT. The V call is TRBV6-1, the J call TRBJ1-3; maybe TRBD1 (6 bases). The CDR3 runs to 15 residues. Trimming pared 3 bases from V and 0 bases from J, leaving 9 bases between. Germline CDR1 is MNHNS and CDR2 is SASEGT.